A single sample is the source of the 4 T cell receptor beta chains below, sequenced in a study of T cell responses to AZD1222 COVID-19 vaccine. Some clones are missing from TCRdb's copy, which holds only in-frame ones; the method was immunoSEQ multiplex PCR. Of more than 95,000 clones in the sample, almost 95% were seen once. The sequenced sample was peripheral blood, obtained 28 days after the second AZD1222 dose. Source of these receptors: an adult who received the AZD1222 COVID-19 vaccine.

The DNA of the CDR3 is TGTGCCAGCAGCTTACGTGCGGAACTATTAGCCAAAAACATTCAGTACTTC. Its translation is CASSLRAELLAKNIQYF. The chain combines TRBV7-8 with TRBJ2-4; no reliable D call. Germline CDR1 SGHVS, CDR2 FQNEAQ. V was pared by 2 bases and J by 0 bases, with 14 bases between. The CDR3 has 17 amino acids.

CDR3 protein: CASTLPGLHEYF. CDR3 in DNA: TGTGCCAGCACCCTACCGGGACTGCACGAGTATTTT. This chain uses TRBV28 with TRBJ2-3, with D possibly matching TRBD2 (6 bases). V was trimmed by 7 bases and J by 13 bases, leaving 18 bases between them. This CDR3 region has 12 residues. The germline V gene encodes CDR1 MDHEN and CDR2 SYDVKM.

J is TRBJ2-5 and V is TRBV24-1; tentative D call: TRBD1 (6 bases). V lost 1 base and J 4 bases, leaving 9 bases between the germline ends. CDR1 is KGHDR, CDR2 SFDVKD, per germline. The CDR3 loop spans 14 amino acids. The CDR3 bases are TGTGCCACCAGTGATTTTAACAGGGTAGAGACCCAGTACTTC. Its translation is CATSDFNRVETQYF.

Comment on this clone: Other DNA sequences in the same sample also yield this CDR3. The gene calls are TRBV30 and TRBJ1-3; no clear D gene. V was cut by 3 bases and J by 1 base, with 4 bases left in between. From germline, CDR1 is GTSNPN and CDR2 SVGIG (reference sequence). CDR3 length equals 12 residues. The CDR3 loop is CAWSPSGNTIYF. In DNA form, the CDR3 reads TGTGCCTGGAGCCCTTCTGGAAACACCATATATTTT.